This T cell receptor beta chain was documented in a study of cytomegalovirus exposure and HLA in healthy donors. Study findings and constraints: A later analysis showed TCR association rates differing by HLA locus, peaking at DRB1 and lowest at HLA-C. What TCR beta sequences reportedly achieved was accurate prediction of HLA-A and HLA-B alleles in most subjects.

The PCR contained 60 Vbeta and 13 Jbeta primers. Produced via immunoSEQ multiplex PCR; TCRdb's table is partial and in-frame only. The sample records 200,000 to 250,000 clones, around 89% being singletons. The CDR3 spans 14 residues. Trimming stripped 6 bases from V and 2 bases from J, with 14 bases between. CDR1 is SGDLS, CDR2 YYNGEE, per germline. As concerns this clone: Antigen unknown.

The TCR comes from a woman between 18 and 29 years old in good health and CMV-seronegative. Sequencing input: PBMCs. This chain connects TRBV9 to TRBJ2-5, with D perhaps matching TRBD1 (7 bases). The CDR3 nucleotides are TGTGCCAGCAATCCAGGGGGGTCGCAAGAGACCCAGTACTTC. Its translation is CASNPGGSQETQYF.